The rows below give T cell receptor beta chains drawn from one sample of a study of CD8 T cells in ankylosing spondylitis. TCRdb called the 5' RACE reads again in MiXCR, with one record for every CDR3 protein. The sample carries 200,000 to 250,000 distinct CDR3 sequences, 5.5% to 7.5% recorded once. Sequences were obtained from blood, either unsorted or a sorted T cell fraction (not recorded which). The receptor source for this set is a male donor with ankylosing spondylitis. CDR3s include the opening cysteine and the closing phenylalanine or tryptophan. The D gene is left open where the match is weak. Clone sizes are given selectively: once, few, many, or a class where the clone is expanded.

clone_size d_call j_call v_call cdr3_nt cdr3_aa
. TRBD2 TRBJ2-7 TRBV14 TGTGCCAGCAGCCAAGATTGGGAAGCGGGAGGCATCCACGAGCAGTACTTC CASSQDWEAGGIHEQYF
many TRBD1 TRBJ1-5 TRBV20-1 TGCAGTGCTAGAGGACCCGGGACAGGTGACAATCAGCCCCAGCATTTT CSARGPGTGDNQPQHF
many . TRBJ1-6 TRBV7-2 TGTGCCAGCAGCTTATTAGAGCATTCACCCCTCCACTTT CASSLLEHSPLHF
. TRBD1 TRBJ1-1 TRBV20-1 TGCAGTGCTAGAGGGACAGGAGAGAACACTGAAGCTTTCTTT CSARGTGENTEAFF
many TRBD1 TRBJ2-2 TRBV27 TGTGCCAGCAGTTTAATACAGGGGAGGAACACCGGGGAGCTGTTTTTT CASSLIQGRNTGELFF
many TRBD1 TRBJ2-7 TRBV27 TGTGCCAGCAGTTTGCTAGGACAGGAGTCCTACGAGCAGTACTTC CASSLLGQESYEQYF
. . TRBJ2-1 TRBV7-9 TGTGCCAGCAGCCCCCCGACTGGACCGTACAATGAGCAGTTCTTC CASSPPTGPYNEQFF
many TRBD2 TRBJ2-7 TRBV4-2 TGTGCCAGCAGCCAAAGCTGGAGTCTAGCGGGAGAAAACGAGCAGTACTTC CASSQSWSLAGENEQYF
. TRBD1 TRBJ2-7 TRBV4-3 TGCGCCAGCAGCCCCGGGACAGGGTCCCCCTACGAGCAGTACTTC CASSPGTGSPYEQYF
many . TRBJ1-1 TRBV27 TGTGCCAGCCGACCCCCTGACCGGGCCCGGAGCACTGAAGCTTTCTTT CASRPPDRARSTEAFF
. . TRBJ2-1 TRBV28 TGTGCCAGCAGTTTGGGTAGCGGTTTCATCTACCGGGAGCAGTTCTTC CASSLGSGFIYREQFF
many . TRBJ1-1 TRBV9 TGTGCCAGCAGCCAGGGTGGCACTGAAGCTTTCTTT CASSQGGTEAFF
. . TRBJ2-2 TRBV7-9 TGTGCCAGCAGCTCCTCCGGCAGCACCGGGGAGCTGTTTTTT CASSSSGSTGELFF
many . TRBJ1-1 TRBV27 TGTGCCAGCAGTTGGGGGAGGGGGACGGCCCTGAACACTGAAGCTTTCTTT CASSWGRGTALNTEAFF
. TRBD2 TRBJ2-1 TRBV7-9 TGTGCCCCCTCCCTAGCGGGGGCCCACAATGAGCAGTTCTTC CAPSLAGAHNEQFF
few TRBD2 TRBJ2-7 TRBV29-1 TGCAGCGTCTCGGCGGGGGGGCGATTCTACGAGCAGTACTTC CSVSAGGRFYEQYF
few . TRBJ2-7 TRBV5-5 TGTGCCAGCAGCTCCCGCGGCAGGGTCGGGGTCGGGGGATACGAGCAGTACTTC CASSSRGRVGVGGYEQYF
many . TRBJ1-2 TRBV7-9 TGTGCCAGCAGGCAAAGTACCGCCTTCGGCTACACCTTC CASRQSTAFGYTF
many TRBD1 TRBJ1-2 TRBV27 TGTGCCAGCCGACAGGGAATGAGCTACACCTTC CASRQGMSYTF
many . TRBJ2-3 TRBV7-8 TGTGCCAGCAGCTTAGGGGGCCTAAATGGGTATTTT CASSLGGLNGYF
many . TRBJ2-7 TRBV29-1 TGCAGCGTTGCACACGGGGCGGGCGAGCAGTACTTC CSVAHGAGEQYF
many . TRBJ2-4 TRBV7-9 TGTGCCAGCAGCCCAACCTCAGGAGCCAAAAACATTCAGTACTTC CASSPTSGAKNIQYF
many . TRBJ1-4 TRBV7-9 TGTGCCAGCAGCTTAGCCGGGAGGCCAGGGAGTAATGAAAAACTGTTTTTT CASSLAGRPGSNEKLFF
many TRBD1 TRBJ1-5 TRBV27 TGTGCCAGCAGTCCCGGGACAGGGGGATTTCAGCCCCAGCATTTT CASSPGTGGFQPQHF
few . TRBJ2-7 TRBV11-2 TGTGCCAGCAGCTTAGAACCTACGTCTCCCTACGAGCAGTACTTC CASSLEPTSPYEQYF
. TRBD1 TRBJ1-2 TRBV9 TGTGCCAGCAGCTCCCGACAGGGCAAATATGGCTACACCTTC CASSSRQGKYGYTF
. TRBD1 TRBJ2-7 TRBV7-9 TGTGCCAGCAGCTTTTATCGGGACAGGGTCTACGAGCAGTACTTC CASSFYRDRVYEQYF
few . TRBJ1-1 TRBV4-1 TGCGCCAGCAGCCAAGTGGTCGTCAGCTTACCCCCTGGGGACACTGAAGCTTTCTTT CASSQVVVSLPPGDTEAFF
many . TRBJ2-3 TRBV5-1 TGCGCCAGCAGCTTGGATGGGTACACAGATACGCAGTATTTT CASSLDGYTDTQYF
once . TRBJ2-5 TRBV4-3 TGCGCCAGCAGCCAAGATGGGGCAGGTCCAGGGGAGACCCAGTACTTC CASSQDGAGPGETQYF
. . TRBJ2-2 TRBV4-1 TGCGCCAGCAGCCAAGGCCGGGGTGTCGGGGAGCTGTTTTTT CASSQGRGVGELFF
many . TRBJ2-7 TRBV5-1 TGCGCCAGCGTTCCGGGGGCCGTCCCGGGGGAGCAGTACTTC CASVPGAVPGEQYF
few . TRBJ2-2 TRBV4-3 TGCGCCAGCAGCCAAGATGGAAGCCCCGGGGAGCTGTTTTTT CASSQDGSPGELFF
few TRBD1 TRBJ1-2 TRBV18 TGTGCCAGCTCACCCGCGGACAGGGCTTATGGCTACACCTTC CASSPADRAYGYTF